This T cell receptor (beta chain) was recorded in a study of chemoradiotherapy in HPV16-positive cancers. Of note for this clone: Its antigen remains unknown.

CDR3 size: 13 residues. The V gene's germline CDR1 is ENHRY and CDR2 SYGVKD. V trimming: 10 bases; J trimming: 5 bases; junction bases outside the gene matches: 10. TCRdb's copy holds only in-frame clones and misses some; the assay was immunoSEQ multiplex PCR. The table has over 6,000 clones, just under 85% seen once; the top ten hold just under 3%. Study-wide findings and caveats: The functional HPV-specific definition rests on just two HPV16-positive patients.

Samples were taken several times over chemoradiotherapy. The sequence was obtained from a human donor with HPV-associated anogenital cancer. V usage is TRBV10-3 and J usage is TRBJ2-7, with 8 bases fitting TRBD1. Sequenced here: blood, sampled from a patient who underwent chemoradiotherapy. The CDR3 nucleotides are TGTGCCACGTCAGGGACAGGTGGCGACGAGCAGTACTTC. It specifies CATSGTGGDEQYF.